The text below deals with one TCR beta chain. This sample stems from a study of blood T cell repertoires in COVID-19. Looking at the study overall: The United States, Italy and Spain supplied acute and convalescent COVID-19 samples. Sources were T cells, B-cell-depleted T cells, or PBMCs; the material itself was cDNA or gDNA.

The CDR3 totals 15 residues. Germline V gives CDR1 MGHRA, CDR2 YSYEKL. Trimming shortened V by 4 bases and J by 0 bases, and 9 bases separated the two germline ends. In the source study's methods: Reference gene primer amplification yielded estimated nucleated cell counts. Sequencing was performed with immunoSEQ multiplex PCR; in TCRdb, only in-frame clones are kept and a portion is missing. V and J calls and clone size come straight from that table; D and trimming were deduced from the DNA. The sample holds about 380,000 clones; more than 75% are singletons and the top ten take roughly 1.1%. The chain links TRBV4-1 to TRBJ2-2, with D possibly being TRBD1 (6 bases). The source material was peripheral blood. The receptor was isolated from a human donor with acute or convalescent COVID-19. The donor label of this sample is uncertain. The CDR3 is CASSRGHPNTGELFF. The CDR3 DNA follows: TGCGCCAGCAGCCGGGGACACCCGAACACCGGGGAGCTGTTTTTT.